This note documents a single TCR beta chain sequence. Assay used: immunoSEQ multiplex PCR; TCRdb lists only in-frame clones, some missing. The data contain roughly 230,000 clones, roughly 90% of them seen just once; the ten biggest clones take up around 3.7%. The sample belongs to a study of blood T cell repertoires in COVID-19. Study-wide context: Sample material is recorded as cDNA or gDNA derived from T cells, B-cell-depleted T cells, or PBMCs.

The CDR3 is made up of 13 amino acids. Per germline, CDR1 MNHEY and CDR2 SVGEGT. Trimming left V 4 bases short and J 4 bases short, with 11 bases between. The sequence was obtained from a young woman with acute COVID-19. The chain combines TRBV6-2 or TRBV6-3 with TRBJ2-7, with D possibly being TRBD2 (6 bases). The sequenced material came from PBMCs or T cells enriched from blood (not recorded which). This chain's CDR3 is CASSWGDGYEQYF. CDR3 nucleotide sequence: TGTGCCAGCAGTTGGGGGGACGGGTACGAGCAGTACTTC.